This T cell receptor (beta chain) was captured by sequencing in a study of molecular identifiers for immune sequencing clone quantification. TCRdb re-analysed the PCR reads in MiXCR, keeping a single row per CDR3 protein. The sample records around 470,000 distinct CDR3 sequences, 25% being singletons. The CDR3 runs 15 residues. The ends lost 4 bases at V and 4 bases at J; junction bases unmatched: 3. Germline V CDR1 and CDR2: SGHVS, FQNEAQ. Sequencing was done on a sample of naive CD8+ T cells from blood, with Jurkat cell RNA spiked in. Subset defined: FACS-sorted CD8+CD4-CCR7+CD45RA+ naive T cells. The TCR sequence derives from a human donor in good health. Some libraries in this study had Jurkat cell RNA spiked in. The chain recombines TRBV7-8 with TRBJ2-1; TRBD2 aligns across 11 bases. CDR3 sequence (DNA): TGTGCCAGCAGCTCGACTAGCGGGGATTACAATGAGCAGTTCTTC. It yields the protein CASSSTSGDYNEQFF.